The T cell receptor (beta chain) under discussion was sequenced for a study of OX40 agonist ivuxolimab in advanced cancers. At the level of the study: An agonistic human IgG2 monoclonal antibody against OX40 (CD134) was given. Ivuxolimab, which patients received intravenously every 2 weeks, was dosed at 0.01 to 10 mg/kg. Three dose-escalation patients had partial responses: one with hepatocellular carcinoma and two with cutaneous melanoma.

The V end was cut by 5 bases, the J end by 4 bases, with 15 bases between. The CDR3 length is 15 residues. The germline V gene has CDR1 LNHDA and CDR2 SQIVND (reference sequence). Some clones are missing from TCRdb's copy, which holds only in-frame ones; the method was immunoSEQ multiplex PCR. The repertoire holds about 29,000 clones, with around 84% as singletons. J is TRBJ2-1 and V is TRBV19; the D gene is possibly TRBD2 (7 bases). Specimen: CD4+ or CD8+ T cells sorted from blood, collected in a trial of the OX40 agonist ivuxolimab. The clonotype originates from an adult with an advanced solid tumor such as melanoma, head and neck, liver or kidney cancer. DNA for the CDR3: TGTGCCAGTAGTTGGGGGGGCCGGACATACAATGAGCAGTTCTTC. Protein: CASSWGGRTYNEQFF.